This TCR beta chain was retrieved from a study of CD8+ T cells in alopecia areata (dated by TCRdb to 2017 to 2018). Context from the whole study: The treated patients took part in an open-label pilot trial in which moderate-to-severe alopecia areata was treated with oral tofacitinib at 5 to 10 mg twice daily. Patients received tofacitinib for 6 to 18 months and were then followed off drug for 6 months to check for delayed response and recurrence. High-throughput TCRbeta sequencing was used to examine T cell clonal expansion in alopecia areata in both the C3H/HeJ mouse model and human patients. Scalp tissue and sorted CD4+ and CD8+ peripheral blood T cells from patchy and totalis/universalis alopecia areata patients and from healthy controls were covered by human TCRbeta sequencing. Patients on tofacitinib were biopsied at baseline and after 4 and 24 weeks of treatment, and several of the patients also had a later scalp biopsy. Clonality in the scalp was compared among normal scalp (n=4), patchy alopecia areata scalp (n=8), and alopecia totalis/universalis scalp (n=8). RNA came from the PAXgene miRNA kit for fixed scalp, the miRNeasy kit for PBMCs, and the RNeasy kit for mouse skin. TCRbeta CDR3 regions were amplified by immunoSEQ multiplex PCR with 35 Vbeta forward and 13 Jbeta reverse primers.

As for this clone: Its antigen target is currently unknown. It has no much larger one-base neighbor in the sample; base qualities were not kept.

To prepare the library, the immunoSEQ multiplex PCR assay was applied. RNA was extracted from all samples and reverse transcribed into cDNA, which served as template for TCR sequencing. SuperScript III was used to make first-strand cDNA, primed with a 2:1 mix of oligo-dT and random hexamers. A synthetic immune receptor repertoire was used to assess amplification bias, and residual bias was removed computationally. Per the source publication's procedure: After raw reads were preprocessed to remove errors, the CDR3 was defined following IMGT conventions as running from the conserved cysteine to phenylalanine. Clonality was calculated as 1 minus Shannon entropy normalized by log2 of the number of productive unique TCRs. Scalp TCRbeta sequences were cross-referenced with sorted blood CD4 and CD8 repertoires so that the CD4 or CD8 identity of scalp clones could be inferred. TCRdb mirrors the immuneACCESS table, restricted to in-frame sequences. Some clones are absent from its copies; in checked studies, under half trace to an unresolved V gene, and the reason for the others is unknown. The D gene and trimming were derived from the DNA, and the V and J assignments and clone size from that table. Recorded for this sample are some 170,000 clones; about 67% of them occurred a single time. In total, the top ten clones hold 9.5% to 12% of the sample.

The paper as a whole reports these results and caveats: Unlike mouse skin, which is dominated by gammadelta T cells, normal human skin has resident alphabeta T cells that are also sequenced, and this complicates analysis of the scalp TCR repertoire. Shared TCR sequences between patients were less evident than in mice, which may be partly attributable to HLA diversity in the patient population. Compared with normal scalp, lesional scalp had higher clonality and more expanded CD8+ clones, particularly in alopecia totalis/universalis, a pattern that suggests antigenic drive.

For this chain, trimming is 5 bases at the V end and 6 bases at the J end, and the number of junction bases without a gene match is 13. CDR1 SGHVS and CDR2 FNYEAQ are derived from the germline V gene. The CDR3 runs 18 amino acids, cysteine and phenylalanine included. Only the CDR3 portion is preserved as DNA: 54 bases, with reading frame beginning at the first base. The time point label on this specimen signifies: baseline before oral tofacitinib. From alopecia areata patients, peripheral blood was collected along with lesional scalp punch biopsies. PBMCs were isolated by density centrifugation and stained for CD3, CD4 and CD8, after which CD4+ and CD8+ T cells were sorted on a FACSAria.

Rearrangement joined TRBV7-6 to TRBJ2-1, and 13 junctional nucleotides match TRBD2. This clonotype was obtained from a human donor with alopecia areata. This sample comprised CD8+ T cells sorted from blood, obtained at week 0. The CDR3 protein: CASSPGLAGVQKPNEQFF. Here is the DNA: TGTGCCAGCAGCCCCGGACTAGCGGGGGTCCAAAAACCCAATGAGCAGTTCTTC.